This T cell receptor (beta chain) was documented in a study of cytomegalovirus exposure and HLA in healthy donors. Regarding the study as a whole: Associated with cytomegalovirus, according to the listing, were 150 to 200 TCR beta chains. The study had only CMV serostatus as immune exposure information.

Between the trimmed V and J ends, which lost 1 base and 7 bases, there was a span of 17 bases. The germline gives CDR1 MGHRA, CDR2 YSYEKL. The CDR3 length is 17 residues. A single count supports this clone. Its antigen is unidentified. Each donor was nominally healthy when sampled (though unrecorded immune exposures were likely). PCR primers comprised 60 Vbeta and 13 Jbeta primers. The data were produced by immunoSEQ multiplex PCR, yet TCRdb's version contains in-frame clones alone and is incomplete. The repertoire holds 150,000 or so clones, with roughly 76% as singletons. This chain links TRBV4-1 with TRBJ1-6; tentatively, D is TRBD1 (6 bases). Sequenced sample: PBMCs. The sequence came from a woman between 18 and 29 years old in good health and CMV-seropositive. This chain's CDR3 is CASSQVETGLGNSPLHF. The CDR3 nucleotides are TGCGCCAGCAGCCAAGTTGAGACAGGTTTAGGGAATTCACCCCTCCACTTT.